This T cell receptor (beta chain) originates from a study of beta chain features in type 1 diabetes. The overall study: The study found patients and healthy donors alike in age, gender and cell yields.

As concerns this clone: Its target is unknown.

Study-wide points: No resolution was reached here on whether HLA type influences TCRB rearrangement. Researchers report that Type 1 diabetes patients had moderately but significantly shorter TCRB CDR3s across all four CD4+ subsets.

This CDR3 is built from 15 residues. Germline V gene lookup returns CDR1 SGDLS and CDR2 YYNGEE. V was clipped by 3 bases and J by 1 base; unmatched bases: 3. The entirety of the isolated RNA underwent reverse transcription, so expressed TCRB transcripts were sequenced. The table came from immunoSEQ multiplex PCR; TCRdb's copy has only in-frame clones and leaves some out. Of under 250,000 clones listed, roughly 10% were seen once; the top ten hold approximately 1.4%. The sequence was collected from a man younger than 30 in good health. Sequenced material: central memory CD4+ T cells from blood. This chain uses TRBV9 with TRBJ2-1; 8 nucleotides line up with TRBD1. The DNA of the CDR3 is TGTGCCAGCAGCGCCAGGGACAGGTCCTACAATGAGCAGTTCTTC. Residues: CASSARDRSYNEQFF.